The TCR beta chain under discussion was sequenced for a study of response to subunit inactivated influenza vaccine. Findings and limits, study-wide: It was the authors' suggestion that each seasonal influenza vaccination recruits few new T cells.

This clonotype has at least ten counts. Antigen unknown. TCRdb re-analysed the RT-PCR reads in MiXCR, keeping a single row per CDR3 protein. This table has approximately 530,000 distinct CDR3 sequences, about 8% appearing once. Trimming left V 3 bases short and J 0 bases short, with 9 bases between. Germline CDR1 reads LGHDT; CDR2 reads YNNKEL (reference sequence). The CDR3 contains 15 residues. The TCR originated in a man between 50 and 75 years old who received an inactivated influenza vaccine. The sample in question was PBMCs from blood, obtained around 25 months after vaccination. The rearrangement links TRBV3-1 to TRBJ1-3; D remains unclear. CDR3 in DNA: TGTGCCAGCAGCCACAGTATTTCCTCTGGAAACACCATATATTTT. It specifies CASSHSISSGNTIYF.